This T cell receptor beta chain was captured by sequencing in a study of cytomegalovirus exposure and HLA in healthy donors (dated by TCRdb to about 2017). Study-wide context: According to a later analysis, the 120 validation repertoires were produced on the same platform as the 680 or so repertoires of the first cohort. The study aimed to test whether signatures of past pathogen exposure could be identified by cataloging public T cell receptors. To predict cytomegalovirus infection status, the study combined high-throughput TCR immunosequencing, statistical association of individual TCRs with disease status, and machine learning. Along with the approximately 700-subject first cohort, a separate validation cohort of 120 different subjects was used. Overall study results and their limits: In vitro tests confirmed that a few of the cytomegalovirus-associated TCR beta chains recognize cytomegalovirus antigens. Cytomegalovirus status was reported to be diagnosed by the classifier with high specificity and sensitivity in both the original and validation cohorts. Most TCR sequences were observed very rarely across donors, whereas some public TCRs were present in many individuals. The authors suggested that the approach could potentially be generalized to other disease states and immunological phenotypes. All 120 or so repertoires were used to score co-occurrence in the validation cohort in a later analysis, because that analysis had no HLA typing for the cohort. Of the cluster scores, 85% to 95% were above 0 in a later analysis, which found that TCRs clustered in the first cohort also tended to co-occur in the 130 or so validation repertoires. The study gave a list of over 150 TCR beta chains associated with cytomegalovirus.

The library was built by means of the immunoSEQ multiplex PCR assay. From the authors' description of their analysis: A statistical classification framework was built for diagnosing cytomegalovirus status from the catalog of TCR beta chain sequences. Drawn from immuneACCESS, this table holds only the in-frame rearrangements with V and J called that TCRdb kept. Clones are partly lost; checked studies trace under half to an unresolved V gene and leave the rest unexplained. The D gene and trimming were derived from the DNA, and the V and J assignments and clone size from that table. The sample contains around 260,000 clones, less than 95% of them found a single time. Clones ranked in the top ten supply approximately 3.1% of the sample. Details on this clone: The specificity of this receptor is unknown. There are no base qualities to consult, and no much larger clone falls within one base.

Counted from cysteine to phenylalanine, this CDR3 has 12 amino acids. Only the CDR3 DNA is retained, 36 bases long and in frame from the first base. The germline V end is reduced by 6 bases and the J end by 3 bases; junction bases left unmatched: 1. CDR1 MNHEY and CDR2 SMNVEV were looked up in the germline V gene (reference sequence). Separate from the roughly 700-subject first cohort, the validation cohort of more than 90 subjects was the group to which the donors belonged. The chain is made from TRBV27 and TRBJ1-1; 7 middle bases align to TRBD1. Input material: PBMCs. The TCR comes from a woman aged 25 to 39 in good health and CMV-seronegative. The sequenced DNA: TGTGCCAGCAGGACAGGGTACACTGAAGCTTTCTTT. This encodes CASRTGYTEAFF.